This T cell receptor beta chain originates from a study of identifying expanded T cells in peripheral blood. For this clone: What it binds is unknown.

Profiling relied on immunoSEQ multiplex PCR, and the TCRdb table lists in-frame clones only, not all of them. The sample records approximately 83,000 clones, around 84% being singletons. General study findings and limits: Technical replicates showed 0.9 to 1.5 changed clones; two weeks about 16; four weeks 19.

The CDR3 is made up of 15 amino acids. V was trimmed by 5 bases and J by 6 bases, leaving 16 bases between them. Germline loops: CDR1 SGHTA, CDR2 FQGNSA. The chain uses TRBV7-2 and TRBJ1-4; D gene uncertain. The source material was blood. The TCR was taken from a person between 18 and 75 years old in good health. CDR3 coding DNA: TGTGCCAGCAGCCCGACCGTTAAGCGGGATGAAAAACTGTTTTTT. Protein product: CASSPTVKRDEKLFF.